What follows are 17 T cell receptor beta chains derived from one specimen sequenced in a study of T cell repertoires in cytomegalovirus infection. TCRdb reanalysed the reads using MiXCR and keeps one entry per CDR3 protein. The sample carries under 350,000 distinct CDR3 sequences, about 9.2% recorded once. Material for sequencing was PBMCs. These TCRs come from a human donor in good health (CMV status not recorded). Some clones in this sample may be carry-over from other donors' samples.

The chain carries TRBV6-5 and TRBJ2-7, with D possibly being TRBD1 or TRBD2 (5 bases each). V gave up 4 bases and J gave up 4 bases, with 17 bases separating them. The CDR3 runs 15 residues. CDR1 MNHEY and CDR2 SVGAGI come from the germline V gene. The CDR3 DNA reads as TGTGCCAGCAGTTCTACACGTGGGGACCTTTACGAGCAGTACTTC. It codes for CASSSTRGDLYEQYF.

This clonotype was counted ten times or more. This sequence joins TRBV7-9 and TRBJ1-1, with TRBD1 identical over 11 bases. Trimming took 6 bases from V and 3 from J; bases not matched to a gene: 12. Germline V lookup: CDR1 SEHNR, CDR2 FQNEAQ (reference sequence). The CDR3 spans 17 residues. CDR3 protein: CASRPPVGTGGDTEAFF. CDR3 DNA sequence: TGTGCCAGCAGACCACCGGTGGGGACAGGGGGAGACACTGAAGCTTTCTTT.

This clonotype appeared many times. The chain is built from TRBV15 and TRBJ2-3; D possibly corresponds to TRBD1 (6 bases). The CDR3 has 16 amino acids. From germline, CDR1 is LNHNV and CDR2 YYDKDF (reference sequence). Trimming stripped 3 bases from V and 1 base from J, with 14 bases between. The CDR3 bases are TGTGCCACCAGCAGGGGGGACAAACCCCGCACAGATACGCAGTATTTT. It codes for CATSRGDKPRTDTQYF.

This clonotype was recorded many times. This chain links TRBV14 with TRBJ1-2, with D unclear. Per germline, CDR1 SGHDN and CDR2 FVKESK. This CDR3 has 13 residues. V lost 1 base and J lost 4, with 7 bases in between. CDR3 region: CASSQAPGYGYTF. CDR3 coding DNA: TGTGCCAGCAGCCAAGCACCAGGCTATGGCTACACCTTC.

This chain connects TRBV29-1 to TRBJ2-1, with TRBD2 matching over 7 bases. V dropped 6 bases and J dropped 10; count of bases not matched to a gene: 3. The CDR3 sequence is 10 residues long. Germline assignment: CDR1 SQVTM and CDR2 ANQGSEA. CDR3 bases: TGCAGCGTCCGTAGCGGGGAGCAGTTCTTC. Translating it yields CSVRSGEQFF.

This clonotype was picked up many times. The genes are TRBV19 and TRBJ1-3; no reliable D call. CDR1 is LNHDA and CDR2 is SQIVND in the germline V gene (reference sequence). The CDR3 loop spans 13 amino acids. The V end was cut by 7 bases, the J end by 4 bases, with 11 bases between. CDR3 bases: TGTGCCAGTACCTTCAGCGGGGGAAACACCATATATTTT. Protein: CASTFSGGNTIYF.

The sample holds many counts of this clonotype. This rearrangement joins TRBV28 to TRBJ1-5; D is ambiguous. V lost 8 bases to trimming and J lost 6 bases, with 17 bases between them. From germline, CDR1 is MDHEN and CDR2 SYDVKM. The CDR3 spans 14 residues. CDR3 in amino acids: CASVSPVAGQPQHF. CDR3 in DNA: TGTGCCAGCGTCTCTCCGGTGGCTGGTCAGCCCCAGCATTTT.

This clonotype was picked up many times. The V call is TRBV7-9, the J call TRBJ2-2, with a weak D call TRBD2 (6 bases). Trimming removed 4 bases from V and 0 bases from J, with 12 bases in between. Germline CDR1 and CDR2: SEHNR and FQNEAQ (reference sequence). The CDR3 runs 16 residues. The CDR3: CASSSWDFPNTGELFF. Written as DNA, the CDR3 is TGTGCCAGCAGCTCCTGGGACTTTCCGAACACCGGGGAGCTGTTTTTT.

This clonotype has ten or more counts. V usage is TRBV28 and J usage is TRBJ1-3; D may be TRBD1 (6 bases). V lost 5 bases and J 0 bases, leaving 17 bases between the germline ends. The CDR3 length is 17 residues. CDR1 is MDHEN and CDR2 is SYDVKM in the germline V gene. The CDR3, as DNA: TGTGCCAGCAGTCCTCCCGGGACAACCAGCTCTGGAAACACCATATATTTT. Translated: CASSPPGTTSSGNTIYF.

This clonotype was seen at least ten times. The V gene is TRBV2, the J gene TRBJ1-4; D gene ambiguous. V dropped 0 bases and J dropped 8 bases, with 13 bases sitting between them. The germline V gene encodes CDR1 SNHLY and CDR2 FYNNEI. The CDR3 length is 15 residues. In DNA, the CDR3 is TGTGCCAGCAGTGAAGCGCAAATACTAAGGGAAAAACTGTTTTTT. Residues: CASSEAQILREKLFF.

This clonotype was recorded many times. V usage is TRBV6-6 and J usage is TRBJ2-7, with D unresolved. V was shortened by 6 bases and J by 3 bases, with 18 bases between the two germline ends. CDR3 length: 15 residues. Germline-derived CDR1 and CDR2 are MNHNY and SVGAGI (reference sequence). The CDR3 loop reads CASRSTRHRDYEQYV. The CDR3 nucleotides read TGTGCCAGCAGGTCAACGAGGCACAGAGACTACGAGCAGTACGTC.

The chain combines TRBV5-4 with TRBJ2-5; D gene uncertain. Trimming removed 0 bases from V and 2 bases from J, with 11 bases in between. The germline gives CDR1 SGHNT, CDR2 YYREEE (reference sequence). The CDR3 consists of 15 residues. As DNA, the CDR3 is TGTGCCAGCAGCTTGGGACGCGGCCTACAAGAGACCCAGTACTTC. Protein product: CASSLGRGLQETQYF.

This clonotype occurred many times. The chain carries TRBV10-3 and TRBJ2-7; 8 positions match TRBD2. CDR3 length: 16 amino acids. The junction had 7 bases not matched to a gene; V was cut back by 3 bases and J by 0 bases. From germline, CDR1 is ENHRY and CDR2 SYGVKD. CDR3 protein: CAISEPGSGSSYEQYF. CDR3 DNA: TGTGCCATCAGTGAACCGGGGAGCGGGAGCTCCTACGAGCAGTACTTC.

This clonotype appeared many times. The gene calls are TRBV7-9 and TRBJ2-7; 8 bases map to TRBD1. The CDR3 sequence is 16 residues long. The J segment lost 0 bases and the V segment lost 5 bases, leaving 9 bases of the junction unmatched. CDR1 is SEHNR, CDR2 FQNEAQ, per germline (reference sequence). CDR3 sequence: CASSRGQGKSSYEQYV. The CDR3 DNA follows: TGTGCCAGCAGCCGCGGACAGGGAAAAAGCTCCTACGAGCAGTACGTC.

The chain carries TRBV2 and TRBJ1-2, with TRBD1 matching over 10 bases. The CDR3 sequence is 14 residues long. The germline CDR1 and CDR2 sequences are SNHLY and FYNNEI. The ends lost 3 bases at V and 2 bases at J; junction bases unmatched: 0. The DNA for the CDR3 is TGTGCCAGCAGTGAGGGACAGGGGAACTATGGCTACACCTTC. Amino acid sequence: CASSEGQGNYGYTF.

This clonotype has a count of ten or more. V gene TRBV25-1 combines with J gene TRBJ1-2; 8 nucleotides line up with TRBD1. V dropped 2 bases and J dropped 4; count of bases not matched to a gene: 6. Germline loops: CDR1 MGHDK, CDR2 SYGVNS. There are 15 residues in the CDR3. The CDR3 DNA is TGTGCCAGCAGTGAACCGGCAGGGGGCGCCTATGGCTACACCTTC. Its protein is CASSEPAGGAYGYTF.

In the case of this clonotype: A junction boundary mismatches the germline segment, possibly from a read error. CDR3 residues: CSATPDRF. The CDR3 DNA reads TGCAGTGCTACCCCCGACAGGTTC. The chain joins TRBV20-1 to TRBJ1-2, with D perhaps TRBD1 (6 bases). CDR1 is DFQATT, CDR2 SNEGSKA, per germline (reference sequence). This CDR3 contains 8 residues.